These 9 T cell receptor beta chains were sequenced from one sample in a study of blood T cell repertoires in COVID-19. Repertoires were generated with immunoSEQ multiplex PCR, while TCRdb's copy carries only in-frame clones and drops some. Of approximately 120,000 clones listed, approximately 74% are singletons. Sample: peripheral blood. These receptors were taken from a man older than 75 with COVID-19, enrolled during active disease.

The chain carries TRBV7-9 and TRBJ2-7, with TRBD1 as a possible D gene (6 bases). The CDR3 spans 12 residues. Germline CDR1 is SEHNR and CDR2 is FQNEAQ (reference sequence). V lost 5 bases to trimming and J lost 6 bases, with 11 bases between them. CDR3: CASSTGLAEQYF. CDR3 sequence (DNA): TGTGCCAGCAGCACAGGGTTAGCCGAGCAGTACTTC.

This clone was detected only once. The rearrangement links TRBV24-1 to TRBJ2-2; 8 positions match TRBD1. J gave up 2 bases and V 4 bases, and 8 bases lay outside the gene matches. CDR3 length: 17 amino acids. Germline CDR1 KGHDR, CDR2 SFDVKD. Here the CDR3 DNA reads TGTGCCACCAGTGAGGCGACAGGGGTAGGAAACACCGGGGAGCTGTTTTTT. Its protein product is CATSEATGVGNTGELFF.

The CDR3 sequence is CATRTGISQPQHF. The CDR3 coding sequence is TGTGCCACCCGGACAGGGATCAGTCAGCCCCAGCATTTT. V is TRBV6-5 and J is TRBJ1-5; the match to TRBD1 covers 8 bases. Germline V gives CDR1 MNHEY, CDR2 SVGAGI. The J segment lost 6 bases and the V segment lost 10 bases, leaving 8 bases of the junction unmatched. There are 13 residues in the CDR3.

J is TRBJ1-2 and V is TRBV6-5; possibly TRBD1 for D (6 bases). The CDR3 extends over 13 amino acids. Germline V CDR1 and CDR2: MNHEY, SVGAGI. Trimming shortened V by 6 bases and J by 8 bases, and 16 bases separated the two germline ends. The CDR3 coding sequence is TGTGCCAGCAGCCAACAGGGAGATGGAGGCTACACCTTC. Translated: CASSQQGDGGYTF.

The V and J genes are TRBV6-5 and TRBJ2-2; D unclear. Trimming stripped 2 bases from V and 2 bases from J, with 12 bases between. The CDR3 is made up of 16 amino acids. Germline V gene sequence: CDR1 MNHEY, CDR2 SVGAGI. CDR3 amino acids: CASSYRSVANTGELFF. In nucleotides, the CDR3 is TGTGCCAGCAGTTACCGGTCGGTAGCCAACACCGGGGAGCTGTTTTTT.

In this sample, this clone turned up once. The V and J genes are TRBV7-2 and TRBJ1-3; TRBD1 is a possible D gene (6 bases). Germline loops: CDR1 SGHTA, CDR2 FQGNSA. The germline V and J ends were trimmed by 5 bases and 0 bases, with 14 bases remaining between them. This CDR3 is 16 amino acids long. CDR3 DNA sequence: TGTGCCAGCAGCACGCGGACAGCGTACTCTGGAAACACCATATATTTT. Its translation is CASSTRTAYSGNTIYF.

This clone was recorded many times. The chain carries TRBV7-9 and TRBJ1-1, with D maybe TRBD1 (6 bases). The V end lost 2 bases, the J end lost 4 bases, and 14 bases lay between the germline ends. There are 15 residues in the CDR3. The V gene's germline CDR1 is SEHNR and CDR2 FQNEAQ (reference sequence). In nucleotides, the CDR3 is TGTGCCAGCAGCTTATCGGGGGGCGAGGGCACTGAAGCTTTCTTT. Encoded protein: CASSLSGGEGTEAFF.

The CDR3 spells CARSSSFLGTGGYVCEKLFF. In DNA, the CDR3 is TGTGCCAGAAGCTCCTCCTTCTTAGGAACAGGGGGCTATGTATGTGAAAAACTGTTTTTT. The chain recombines TRBV5-3 with TRBJ1-4; TRBD1 matches at 9 bases. TRBV5-3 is labeled an ORF, and its function is uncertain. J was trimmed by 7 bases and V by 3 bases; bases with no gene match: 22. The CDR3 loop spans 20 amino acids.

This chain connects TRBV11-1 to TRBJ2-7; D call uncertain. Germline CDR1 and CDR2: SGHAT and FQDESV (reference sequence). The germline V and J ends were trimmed by 3 bases and 3 bases, with 18 bases remaining between them. This CDR3 has 16 amino acids. CDR3 protein: CASSFSAYGEIYEQYF. CDR3 DNA sequence: TGTGCCAGCAGCTTCTCAGCGTATGGAGAGATCTACGAGCAGTACTTC.